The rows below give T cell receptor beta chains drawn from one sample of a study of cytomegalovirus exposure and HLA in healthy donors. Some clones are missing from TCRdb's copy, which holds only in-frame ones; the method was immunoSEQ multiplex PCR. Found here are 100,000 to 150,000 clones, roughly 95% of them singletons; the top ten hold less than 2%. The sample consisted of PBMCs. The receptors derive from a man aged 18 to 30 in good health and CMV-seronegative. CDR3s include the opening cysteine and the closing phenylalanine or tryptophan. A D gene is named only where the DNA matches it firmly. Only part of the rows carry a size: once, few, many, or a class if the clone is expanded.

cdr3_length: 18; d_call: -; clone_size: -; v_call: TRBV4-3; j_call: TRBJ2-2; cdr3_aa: CASSVKEFWANYTGELFF; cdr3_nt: TGCGCCAGCAGCGTCAAAGAGTTTTGGGCCAACTACACCGGGGAGCTGTTTTTT
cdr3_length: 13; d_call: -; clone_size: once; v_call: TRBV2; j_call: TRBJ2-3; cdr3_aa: CASSGENTDTQYF; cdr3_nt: TGTGCCAGCAGTGGAGAAAACACAGATACGCAGTATTTT
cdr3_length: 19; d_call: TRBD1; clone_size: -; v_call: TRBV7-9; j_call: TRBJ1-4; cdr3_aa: CASTSAGTEPFPTNEKLFF; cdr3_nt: TGTGCCAGCACCTCCGCCGGGACAGAACCCTTTCCAACTAATGAAAAACTGTTTTTT
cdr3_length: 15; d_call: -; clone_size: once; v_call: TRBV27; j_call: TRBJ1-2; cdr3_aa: CASSLSGRSFYGYTF; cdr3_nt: TGTGCCAGCAGTTTAAGCGGCAGATCCTTCTATGGCTACACCTTC
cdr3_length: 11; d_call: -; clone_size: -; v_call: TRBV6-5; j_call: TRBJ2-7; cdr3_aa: CASSTGTEQYF; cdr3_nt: TGTGCCAGCAGTACCGGTACCGAGCAGTACTTC
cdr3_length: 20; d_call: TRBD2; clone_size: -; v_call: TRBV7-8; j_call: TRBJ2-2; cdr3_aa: CASSLAGVLGTSLGTGELFF; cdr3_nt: TGTGCCAGCAGCTTAGCGGGGGTGTTAGGGACTAGCTTGGGCACCGGGGAGCTGTTTTTT
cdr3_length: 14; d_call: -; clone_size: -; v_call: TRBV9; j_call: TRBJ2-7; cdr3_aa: CASSVAGVEYEQYF; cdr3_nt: TGTGCCAGCAGCGTAGCGGGAGTTGAGTACGAGCAGTACTTC
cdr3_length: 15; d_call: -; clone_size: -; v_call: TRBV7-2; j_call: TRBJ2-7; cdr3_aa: CASSFGNRGRSEQYF; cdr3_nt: TGTGCCAGCAGCTTTGGTAATCGCGGAAGATCCGAGCAGTACTTC
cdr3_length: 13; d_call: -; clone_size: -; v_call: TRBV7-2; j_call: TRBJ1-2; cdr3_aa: CASSFLTGNGYTF; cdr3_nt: TGTGCCAGCAGCTTTTTAACAGGGAATGGCTACACCTTC
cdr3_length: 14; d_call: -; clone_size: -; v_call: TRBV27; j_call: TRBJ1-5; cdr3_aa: CASSSRQSNQPQHF; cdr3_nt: TGTGCCAGCAGTTCCCGACAGAGCAATCAGCCCCAGCATTTT
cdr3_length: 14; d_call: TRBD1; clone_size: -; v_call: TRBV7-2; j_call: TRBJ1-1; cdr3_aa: CASSLGQGATEAFF; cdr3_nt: TGTGCCAGCAGCCTGGGACAGGGGGCCACTGAAGCTTTCTTT
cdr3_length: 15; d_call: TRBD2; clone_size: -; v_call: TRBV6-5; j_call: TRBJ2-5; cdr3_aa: CASSPGTSGSKTQYF; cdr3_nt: TGTGCCAGCAGTCCAGGGACTAGCGGGAGCAAGACCCAGTACTTC
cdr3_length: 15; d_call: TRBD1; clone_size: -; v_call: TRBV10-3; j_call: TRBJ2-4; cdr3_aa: CAISSRTGSENIQYF; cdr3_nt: TGTGCCATCAGTTCGAGGACAGGGAGTGAAAACATTCAGTACTTC
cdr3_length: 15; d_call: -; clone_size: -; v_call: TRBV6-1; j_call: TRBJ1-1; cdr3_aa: CASSALEGVNTEAFF; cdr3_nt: TGTGCCAGCAGTGCCCTCGAGGGGGTGAACACTGAAGCTTTCTTT
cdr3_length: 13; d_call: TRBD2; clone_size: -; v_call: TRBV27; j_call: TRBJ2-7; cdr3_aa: CASSWGGGYEQYF; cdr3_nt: TGTGCCAGCAGTTGGGGCGGGGGCTACGAGCAGTACTTC
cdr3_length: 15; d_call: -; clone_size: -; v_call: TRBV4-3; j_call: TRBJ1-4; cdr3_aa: CASSPNGEGNEKLFF; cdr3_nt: TGCGCCAGCAGCCCAAATGGGGAGGGGAATGAAAAACTGTTTTTT
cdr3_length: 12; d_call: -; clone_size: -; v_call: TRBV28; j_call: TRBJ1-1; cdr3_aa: CASDRWNTEAFF; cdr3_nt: TGTGCCAGTGACAGGTGGAACACTGAAGCTTTCTTT
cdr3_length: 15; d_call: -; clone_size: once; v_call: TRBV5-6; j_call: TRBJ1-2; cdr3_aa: CASNLPGGTHYGYTF; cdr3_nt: TGTGCCAGCAATTTACCGGGGGGGACGCACTATGGCTACACCTTC
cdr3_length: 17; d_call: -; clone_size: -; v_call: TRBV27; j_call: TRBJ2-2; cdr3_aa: CASSFLPTAAVGGELFF; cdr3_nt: TGTGCCAGCAGTTTCCTCCCGACTGCCGCTGTAGGCGGGGAGCTGTTTTTT
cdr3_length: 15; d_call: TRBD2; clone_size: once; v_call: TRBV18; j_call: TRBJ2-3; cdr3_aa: CASSPVAGGADTQYF; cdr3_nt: TGTGCCAGCTCGCCCGTAGCGGGAGGGGCAGATACGCAGTATTTT
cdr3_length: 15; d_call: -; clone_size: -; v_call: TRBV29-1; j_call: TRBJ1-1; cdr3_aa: CSVEVEQGGSTEAFF; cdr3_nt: TGCAGCGTTGAAGTTGAACAGGGTGGAAGCACTGAAGCTTTCTTT
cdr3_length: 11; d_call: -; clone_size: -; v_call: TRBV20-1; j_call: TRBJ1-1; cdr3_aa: CSAPRGTEAFF; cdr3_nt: TGCAGTGCCCCGAGGGGGACTGAAGCTTTCTTT
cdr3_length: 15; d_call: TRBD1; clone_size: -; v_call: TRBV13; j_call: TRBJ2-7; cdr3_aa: CASSLGDRAFGEQYF; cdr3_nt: TGTGCCAGCAGCTTAGGGGACAGGGCGTTCGGAGAGCAGTACTTC
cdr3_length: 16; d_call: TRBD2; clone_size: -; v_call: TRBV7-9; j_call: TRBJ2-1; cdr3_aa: CASSLGGLAGGNEQFF; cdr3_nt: TGTGCCAGCAGCTTAGGGGGACTAGCGGGAGGAAATGAGCAGTTCTTC
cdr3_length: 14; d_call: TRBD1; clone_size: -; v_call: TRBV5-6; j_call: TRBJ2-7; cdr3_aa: CASTAGTGVGEQYF; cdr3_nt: TGTGCCAGCACCGCCGGGACAGGGGTGGGCGAGCAGTACTTC
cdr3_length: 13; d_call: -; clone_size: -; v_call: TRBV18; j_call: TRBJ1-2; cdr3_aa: CASSTLPEDGYTF; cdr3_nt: TGTGCCAGCTCAACATTACCCGAAGATGGCTACACCTTC
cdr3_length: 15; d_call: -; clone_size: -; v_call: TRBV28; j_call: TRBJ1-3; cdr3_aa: CASSLAQTSGNTIYF; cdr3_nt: TGTGCCAGCAGTTTAGCACAGACCTCTGGAAACACCATATATTTT
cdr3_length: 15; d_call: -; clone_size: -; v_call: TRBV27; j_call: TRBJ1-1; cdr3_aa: CASSFRARRETEAFF; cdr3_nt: TGTGCCAGCAGTTTTCGCGCGCGTCGGGAGACTGAAGCTTTCTTT
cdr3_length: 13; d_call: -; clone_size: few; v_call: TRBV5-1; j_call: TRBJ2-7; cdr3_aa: CASSLEGFNEQYF; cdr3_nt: TGCGCCAGCAGCTTGGAGGGGTTCAACGAGCAGTACTTC
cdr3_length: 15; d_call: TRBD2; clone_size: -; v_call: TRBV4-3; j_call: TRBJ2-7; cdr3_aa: CASSHTSGGDYEQYF; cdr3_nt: TGCGCCAGCAGCCATACTAGCGGGGGGGACTACGAGCAGTACTTC
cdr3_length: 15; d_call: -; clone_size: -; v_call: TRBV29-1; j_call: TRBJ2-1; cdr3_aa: CSVEVTGTTYNEQFF; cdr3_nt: TGCAGCGTTGAAGTAACCGGGACAACCTACAATGAGCAGTTCTTC
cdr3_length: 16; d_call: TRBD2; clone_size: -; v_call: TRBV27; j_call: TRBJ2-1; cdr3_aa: CASSPLNEGGLNEQFF; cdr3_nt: TGTGCCAGCAGTCCCTTGAATGAGGGAGGGCTCAATGAGCAGTTCTTC
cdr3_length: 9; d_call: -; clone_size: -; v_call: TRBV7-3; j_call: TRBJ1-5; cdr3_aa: CAPNQPQHF; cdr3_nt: TGTGCCCCTAATCAGCCCCAGCATTTT
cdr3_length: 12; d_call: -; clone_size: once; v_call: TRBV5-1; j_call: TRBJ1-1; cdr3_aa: CADGGGLAEAFF; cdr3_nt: TGCGCCGACGGGGGAGGTTTGGCTGAAGCTTTCTTT
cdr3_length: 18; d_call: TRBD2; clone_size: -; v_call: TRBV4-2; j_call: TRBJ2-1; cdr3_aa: CASSRKGGRLAGYNEQFF; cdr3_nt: TGTGCCAGCAGCCGCAAAGGGGGCAGACTAGCGGGCTACAATGAGCAGTTCTTC
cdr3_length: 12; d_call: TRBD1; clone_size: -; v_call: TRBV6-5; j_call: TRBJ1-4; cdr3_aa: CASRGDSEKLFF; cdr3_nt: TGTGCCAGCAGGGGGGACAGTGAAAAACTGTTTTTT
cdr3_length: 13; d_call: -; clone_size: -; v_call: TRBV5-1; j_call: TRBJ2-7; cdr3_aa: CASSLPDSYEQYF; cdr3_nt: TGCGCCAGCAGCTTGCCAGATTCCTACGAGCAGTACTTC
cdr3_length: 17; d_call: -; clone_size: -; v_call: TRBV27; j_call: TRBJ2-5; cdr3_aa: CASSSSVEGPYRETQYF; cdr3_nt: TGTGCCAGCAGTTCTTCCGTGGAGGGCCCCTACCGGGAGACCCAGTACTTC
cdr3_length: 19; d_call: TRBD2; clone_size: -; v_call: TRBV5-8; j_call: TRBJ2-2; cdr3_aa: CASSLANLAGGPRTGELFF; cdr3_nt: TGTGCCAGCAGCTTGGCTAATCTAGCGGGAGGGCCAAGGACCGGGGAGCTGTTTTTT
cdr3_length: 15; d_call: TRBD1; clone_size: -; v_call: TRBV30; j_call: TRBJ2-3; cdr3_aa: CAWSAGQGARNTQYF; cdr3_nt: TGTGCCTGGAGCGCCGGACAGGGGGCGCGTAATACGCAGTATTTT